These T cell receptor beta chains were read from a single sample in a study of T-cell reconstitution after alpha-beta-depleted transplantation in children. TCRdb ran MiXCR on the PCR reads and lists one entry per CDR3 protein. The data hold 450,000 to 550,000 distinct CDR3 sequences, with roughly 10% observed a single time. The material sequenced was PBMCs, mostly from graft donor cells, taken 180 days after TCRalphabeta/CD19-depleted stem cell transplant. These receptors were collected from a female patient under 10 years old who had a stem cell transplant for aplastic anemia, so the T cells may come from the graft donor. Each CDR3 is given with its conserved first and last residue. The D gene is left open where the match is weak. Some rows mark clone size as missing; the rest say once, few, many or name a class of expanded clone.

j_call d_call v_call clone_size cdr3_nt cdr3_aa
TRBJ2-1 . TRBV18 . TGTGCCAGCTCACCAGTTTCAGGGGTATCCTACAATGAGCAGTTCTTC CASSPVSGVSYNEQFF
TRBJ1-2 . TRBV9 few TGTGCCAGCACCACCGGGGGTAACTATGGCTACACCTTC CASTTGGNYGYTF
TRBJ2-1 TRBD1 TRBV28 few TGTGCCAGCCAGGACAGGGCGGGGTACAATGAGCAGTTCTTC CASQDRAGYNEQFF
TRBJ1-2 . TRBV19 few TGTGCCAGTAGTAGGGGGCCCAACTATGGCTACACCTTC CASSRGPNYGYTF
TRBJ2-3 . TRBV27 . TGTGCCAGCGCTCGCGGATTCGAGCCTAGCACAGATACGCAGTATTTT CASARGFEPSTDTQYF
TRBJ1-2 TRBD1 TRBV7-9 many TGTGCCAGCAGCTCACAGGGGGCGAGGGACTATGGCTACACCTTC CASSSQGARDYGYTF
TRBJ1-3 . TRBV29-1 few TGCAGCGTTACCCGGACGGCCTCTGGAAACACCATATATTTT CSVTRTASGNTIYF
TRBJ2-5 . TRBV7-2 few TGTGCCAGCAGCTTAGCGTGGTCGGTCCGGGAGACCCAGTACTTC CASSLAWSVRETQYF
TRBJ2-5 TRBD2 TRBV12-3/TRBV12-4 many TGTGCCAGCCGGAAGAGGGGTCCAGCGGGACCTGGGGAGACCCAGTACTTC CASRKRGPAGPGETQYF
TRBJ2-1 TRBD2 TRBV7-2 many TGTGCCAGCAGCTTAGCGGGAGGGCCGGGGCGCTCCTACAATGAGCAGTTCTTC CASSLAGGPGRSYNEQFF
TRBJ2-1 TRBD2 TRBV20-1 . TGCAGTGCTAACTGGCGGGAGTGGGACAATGAGCAGTTCTTC CSANWREWDNEQFF
TRBJ1-2 TRBD1 TRBV20-1 few TGCAGTGCTAGACTCGACAGGGGGCTTGGCTACACCTTC CSARLDRGLGYTF